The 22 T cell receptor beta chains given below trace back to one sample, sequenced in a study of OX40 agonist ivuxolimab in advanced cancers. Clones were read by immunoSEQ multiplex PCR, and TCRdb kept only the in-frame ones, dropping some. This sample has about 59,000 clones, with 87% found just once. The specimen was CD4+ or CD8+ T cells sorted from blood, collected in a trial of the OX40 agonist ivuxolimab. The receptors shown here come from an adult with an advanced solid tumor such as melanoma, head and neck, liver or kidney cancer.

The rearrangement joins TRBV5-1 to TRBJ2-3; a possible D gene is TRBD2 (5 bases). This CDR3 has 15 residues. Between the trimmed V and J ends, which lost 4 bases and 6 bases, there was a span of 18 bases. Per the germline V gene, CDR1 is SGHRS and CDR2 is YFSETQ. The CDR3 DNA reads TGCGCCAGCAGCCCCGGGGTCATCACGGGCGATACGCAGTATTTT. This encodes CASSPGVITGDTQYF. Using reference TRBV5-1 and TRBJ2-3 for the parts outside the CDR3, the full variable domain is KAGVTQTPRYLIKTRGQQVTLSCSPISGHRSVSWYQQTPGQGLQFLFEYFSETQRNKGNFPGRFSGRQFSNSRSEMNVSTLELGDSALYLCASSPGVITGDTQYFGPGTRLTVL.

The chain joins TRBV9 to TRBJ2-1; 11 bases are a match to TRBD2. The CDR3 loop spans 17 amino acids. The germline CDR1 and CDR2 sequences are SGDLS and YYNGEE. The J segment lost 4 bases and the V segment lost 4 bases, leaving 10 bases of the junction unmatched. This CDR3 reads CASSLRLAGLPYNEQFF. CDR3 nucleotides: TGTGCCAGCAGCCTTAGACTAGCGGGGTTACCTTACAATGAGCAGTTCTTC.

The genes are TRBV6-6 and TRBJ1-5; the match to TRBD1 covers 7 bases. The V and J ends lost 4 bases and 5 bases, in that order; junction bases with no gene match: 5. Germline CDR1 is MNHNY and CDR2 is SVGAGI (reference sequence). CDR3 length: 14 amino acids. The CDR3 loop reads CASSSHRGDQPQHF. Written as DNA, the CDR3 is TGTGCCAGCAGTTCCCACAGGGGCGATCAGCCCCAGCATTTT.

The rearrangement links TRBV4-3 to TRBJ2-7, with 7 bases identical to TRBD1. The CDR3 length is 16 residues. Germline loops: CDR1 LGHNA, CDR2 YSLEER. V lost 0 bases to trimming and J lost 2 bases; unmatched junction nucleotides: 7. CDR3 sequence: CASSQEYGTAAYEQYF. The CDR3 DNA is TGCGCCAGCAGCCAAGAGTACGGGACAGCCGCCTACGAGCAGTACTTC.

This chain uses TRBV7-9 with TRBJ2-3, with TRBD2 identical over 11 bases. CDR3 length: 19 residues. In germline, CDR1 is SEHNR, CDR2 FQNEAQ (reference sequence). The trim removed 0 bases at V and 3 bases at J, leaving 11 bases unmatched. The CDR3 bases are TGTGCCAGCAGCTTAGCTAGGATAGCGGGGGGGCGAAAAACAGATACGCAGTATTTT. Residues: CASSLARIAGGRKTDTQYF.

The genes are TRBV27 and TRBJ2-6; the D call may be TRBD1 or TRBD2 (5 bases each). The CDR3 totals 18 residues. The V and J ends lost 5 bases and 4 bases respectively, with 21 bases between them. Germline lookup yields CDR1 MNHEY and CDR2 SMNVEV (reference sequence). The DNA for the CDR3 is TGTGCCAGCAGTCCTAATGGGGGTGCCGGGACCGGGGCCAACGTCCTGACTTTC. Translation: CASSPNGGAGTGANVLTF.

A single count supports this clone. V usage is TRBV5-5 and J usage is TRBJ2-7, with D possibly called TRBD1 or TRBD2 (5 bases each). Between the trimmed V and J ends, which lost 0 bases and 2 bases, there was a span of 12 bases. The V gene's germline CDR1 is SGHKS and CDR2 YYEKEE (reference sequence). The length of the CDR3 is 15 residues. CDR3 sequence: CASSLGSRGAYEQYF. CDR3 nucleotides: TGTGCCAGCAGCTTGGGGTCGAGGGGAGCCTACGAGCAGTACTTC.

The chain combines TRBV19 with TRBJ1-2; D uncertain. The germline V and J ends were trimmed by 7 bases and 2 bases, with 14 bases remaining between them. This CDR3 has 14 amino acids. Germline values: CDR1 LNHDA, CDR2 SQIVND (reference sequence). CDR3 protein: CASINPSGNYGYTF. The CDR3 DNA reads TGTGCCAGTATTAATCCTTCCGGGAACTATGGCTACACCTTC.

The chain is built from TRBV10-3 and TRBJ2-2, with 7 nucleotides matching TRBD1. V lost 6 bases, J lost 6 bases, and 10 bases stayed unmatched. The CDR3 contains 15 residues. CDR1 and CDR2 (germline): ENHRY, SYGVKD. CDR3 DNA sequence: TGTGCCATCAGGAAACGACAGGGAAGGTCCGGGGAGCTGTTTTTT. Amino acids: CAIRKRQGRSGELFF.

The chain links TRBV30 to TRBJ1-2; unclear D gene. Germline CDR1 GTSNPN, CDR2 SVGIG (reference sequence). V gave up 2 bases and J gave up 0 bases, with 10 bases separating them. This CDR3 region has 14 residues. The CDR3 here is CAWSRGYSNYGYTF. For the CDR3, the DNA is TGTGCCTGGAGTCGGGGATATTCTAACTATGGCTACACCTTC. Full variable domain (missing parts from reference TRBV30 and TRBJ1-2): SQTIHQWPATLVQPVGSPLSLECTVEGTSNPNLYWYRQAAGRGLQLLFYSVGIGQISSEVPQNLSASRPQDRQFILSSKKLLLSDSGFYLCAWSRGYSNYGYTFGSGTRLTVV.

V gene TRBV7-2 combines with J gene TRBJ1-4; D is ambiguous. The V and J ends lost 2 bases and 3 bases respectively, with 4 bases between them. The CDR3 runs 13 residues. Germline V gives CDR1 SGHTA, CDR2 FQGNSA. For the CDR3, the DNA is TGTGCCAGCAGCTTAAACGCTAATGAAAAACTGTTTTTT. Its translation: CASSLNANEKLFF.

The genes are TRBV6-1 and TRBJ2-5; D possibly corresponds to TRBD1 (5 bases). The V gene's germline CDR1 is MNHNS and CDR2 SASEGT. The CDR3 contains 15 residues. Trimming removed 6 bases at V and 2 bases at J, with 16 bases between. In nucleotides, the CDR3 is TGTGCCAGCAGCCAAACTATGGGGCGGCAAGAGACCCAGTACTTC. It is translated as CASSQTMGRQETQYF.

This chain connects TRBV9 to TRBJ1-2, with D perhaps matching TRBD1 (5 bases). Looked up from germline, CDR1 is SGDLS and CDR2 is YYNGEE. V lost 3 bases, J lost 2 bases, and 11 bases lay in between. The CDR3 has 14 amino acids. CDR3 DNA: TGTGCCAGCAGCGCCTCGGGGGGGAACTATGGCTACACCTTC. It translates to CASSASGGNYGYTF.

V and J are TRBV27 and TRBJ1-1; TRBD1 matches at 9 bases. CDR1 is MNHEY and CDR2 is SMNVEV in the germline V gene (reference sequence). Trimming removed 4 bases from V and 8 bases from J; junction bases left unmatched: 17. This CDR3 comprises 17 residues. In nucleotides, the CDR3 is TGTGCCAGCAGTTCAATTAGGACAGGGGTGGGGGGTGGCGAAGCTTTCTTT. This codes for CASSSIRTGVGGGEAFF.

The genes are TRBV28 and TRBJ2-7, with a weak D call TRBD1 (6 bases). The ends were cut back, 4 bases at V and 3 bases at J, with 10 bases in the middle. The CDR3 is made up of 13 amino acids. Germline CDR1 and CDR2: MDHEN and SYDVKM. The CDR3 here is CASSSRTVYEQYF. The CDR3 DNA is TGTGCCAGCAGTTCAAGGACAGTCTACGAGCAGTACTTC. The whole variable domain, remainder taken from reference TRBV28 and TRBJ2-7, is DVKVTQSSRYLVKRTGEKVFLECVQDMDHENMFWYRQDPGLGLRLIYFSYDVKMKEKGDIPEGYSVSREKKERFSLILESASTNQTSMYLCASSSRTVYEQYFGPGTRLTVT.

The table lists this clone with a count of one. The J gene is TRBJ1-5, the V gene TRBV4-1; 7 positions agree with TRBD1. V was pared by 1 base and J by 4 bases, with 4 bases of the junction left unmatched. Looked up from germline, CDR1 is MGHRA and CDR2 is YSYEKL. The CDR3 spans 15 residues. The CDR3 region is CASSQGRGVNQPQHF. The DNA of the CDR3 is TGCGCCAGCAGCCAAGGCAGGGGGGTGAATCAGCCCCAGCATTTT.

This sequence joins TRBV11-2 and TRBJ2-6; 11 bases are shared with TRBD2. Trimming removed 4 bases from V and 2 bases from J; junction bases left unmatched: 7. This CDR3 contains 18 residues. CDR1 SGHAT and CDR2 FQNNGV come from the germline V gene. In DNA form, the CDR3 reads TGTGCCAGCAGCTCCCTTTTAGCGGGGGGGCCTGGGGCCAACGTCCTGACTTTC. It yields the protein CASSSLLAGGPGANVLTF.

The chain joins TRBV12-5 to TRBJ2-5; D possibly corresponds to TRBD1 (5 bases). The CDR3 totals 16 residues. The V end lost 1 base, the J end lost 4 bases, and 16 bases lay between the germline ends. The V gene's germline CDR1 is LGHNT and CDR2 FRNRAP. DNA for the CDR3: TGTGCTAGTGGTTTGGCAACAGGAACGGTCAGAGAGACCCAGTACTTC. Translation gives CASGLATGTVRETQYF.

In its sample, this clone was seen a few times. Here the CDR3 DNA reads TGCGCCAGCAGCCTAGACAGTTTAAACACTGAAGCTTTCTTT. The encoded protein is CASSLDSLNTEAFF. The chain has TRBV5-1 and TRBJ1-1, with D perhaps TRBD1 (5 bases). The CDR3 has 14 residues. V was cut by 4 bases and J by 2 bases, with 12 bases left in between. Germline CDR1 and CDR2: SGHRS and YFSETQ.

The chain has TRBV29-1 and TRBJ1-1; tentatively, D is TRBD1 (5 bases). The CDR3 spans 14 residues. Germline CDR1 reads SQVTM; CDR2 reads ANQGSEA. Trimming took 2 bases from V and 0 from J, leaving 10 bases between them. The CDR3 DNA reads TGCAGCGTTGAATCTGGGGGTTTGAACACTGAAGCTTTCTTT. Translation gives CSVESGGLNTEAFF.

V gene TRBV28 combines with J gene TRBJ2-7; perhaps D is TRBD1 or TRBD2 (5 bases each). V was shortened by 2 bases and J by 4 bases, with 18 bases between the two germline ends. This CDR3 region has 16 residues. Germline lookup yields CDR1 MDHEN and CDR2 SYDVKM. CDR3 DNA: TGTGCCAGCAGTTTAGGGGTAATGGGGGACGGTTACGAGCAGTACTTC. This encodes CASSLGVMGDGYEQYF. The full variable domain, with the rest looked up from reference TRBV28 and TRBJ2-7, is DVKVTQSSRYLVKRTGEKVFLECVQDMDHENMFWYRQDPGLGLRLIYFSYDVKMKEKGDIPEGYSVSREKKERFSLILESASTNQTSMYLCASSLGVMGDGYEQYFGPGTRLTVT.

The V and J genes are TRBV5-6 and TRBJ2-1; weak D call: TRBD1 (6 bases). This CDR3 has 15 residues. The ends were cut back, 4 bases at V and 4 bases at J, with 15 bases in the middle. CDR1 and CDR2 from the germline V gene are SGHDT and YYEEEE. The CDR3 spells CASSVPGAGYNEQFF. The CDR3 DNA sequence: TGTGCCAGCAGCGTTCCAGGGGCTGGATACAATGAGCAGTTCTTC.